The 8 T cell receptor beta chains given below trace back to one sample, sequenced in a study of T cell responses to AZD1222 COVID-19 vaccine. Some clones are missing from TCRdb's copy, which holds only in-frame ones; the method was immunoSEQ multiplex PCR. The table has 100,000 to 120,000 clones, 75% to 90% seen once. This specimen consisted of peripheral blood, obtained 28 days after the second AZD1222 dose. The source of these receptors is an adult who received the AZD1222 COVID-19 vaccine.

The CDR3, as DNA: TGTGCCAGCAGCTTAGGTGTTGCAGGGGCGTACTATGGCTACACCTTC. This sequence encodes CASSLGVAGAYYGYTF. This chain joins TRBV7-9 and TRBJ1-2, with D possibly matching TRBD1 (6 bases). Germline-derived CDR1 and CDR2 are SEHNR and FQNEAQ (reference sequence). Trimming stripped 1 base from V and 3 bases from J, with 15 bases between. The CDR3 has 16 residues.

With regard to this clone: Germline is not matched at one junction end, which may reflect a read error. The same CDR3 is also encoded by other DNA sequences in this sample. This chain links TRBV6-4 with TRBJ2-3, with a possible D match to TRBD2 (6 bases). The germline V gene has CDR1 MRHNA and CDR2 SNTAGT. This CDR3 is 17 amino acids long. The CDR3 DNA reads as TGTGCCAGCAGCGACTCGTTTCGGGCTAGCGGCACAGATACGCAGTATTTT. Its translation: CASSDSFRASGTDTQYF.

This chain links TRBV5-1 with TRBJ2-7; no clear D gene. From germline, CDR1 is SGHRS and CDR2 YFSETQ. The CDR3 runs 13 residues. V lost 0 bases and J lost 2, with 6 bases in between. The CDR3 sequence: CASSLESPYEQYF. The CDR3 DNA reads as TGCGCCAGCAGCTTGGAATCTCCCTACGAGCAGTACTTC.

J is TRBJ1-1 and V is TRBV5-1; D perhaps matches TRBD1 (6 bases). V shed 0 bases and J shed 11 bases, with 14 bases lying between them. There are 13 residues in the CDR3. Germline values: CDR1 SGHRS, CDR2 YFSETQ. The CDR3 DNA is TGCGCCAGCAGCTTGGTAGGACAGCTGGCGGCTTTCTTT. Amino acids: CASSLVGQLAAFF.

The chain couples TRBV6-1 to TRBJ1-2; weak D call: TRBD1 (5 bases). CDR3 length: 15 amino acids. Germline CDR1 and CDR2: MNHNS and SASEGT. Trimming shortened V by 2 bases and J by 5 bases, and 15 bases separated the two germline ends. The CDR3 sequence: CASSESGGWSYGYTF. CDR3 in DNA: TGTGCCAGCAGTGAATCGGGGGGATGGTCGTATGGCTACACCTTC.

The J gene is TRBJ2-7, the V gene TRBV28, with 7 bases matching TRBD2. V was clipped by 4 bases and J by 0 bases; unmatched bases: 9. The CDR3 length is 16 residues. CDR1 and CDR2 (germline): MDHEN, SYDVKM. CDR3 amino acids: CASSSPGRVSSYEQYF. The CDR3 region has the DNA TGTGCCAGCAGTTCCCCGGGGAGGGTGAGCTCCTACGAGCAGTACTTC.

This chain joins TRBV19 and TRBJ1-5; 7 bases line up with TRBD1. CDR3 length: 16 residues. Germline V gene sequence: CDR1 LNHDA, CDR2 SQIVND (reference sequence). V shed 1 base, J shed 11 bases, and the junction held 14 bases outside the gene matches. The CDR3 DNA sequence: TGTGCCAGTAGTATAGGTCTCAGTACTCAGGGGGGGGCCCAGCATTTT. Translated: CASSIGLSTQGGAQHF.

The rearrangement links TRBV5-6 to TRBJ1-5; D might be TRBD1 (6 bases). The CDR3 is made up of 14 amino acids. V lost 1 base, J lost 4 bases, and 9 bases lay in between. Germline loops: CDR1 SGHDT, CDR2 YYEEEE. This chain's CDR3 is CASSLRGANQPQHF. Here the CDR3 DNA reads TGTGCCAGCAGCTTGCGGGGGGCGAATCAGCCCCAGCATTTT.